This record covers a single T cell receptor beta chain. Its target is unknown. The record originates from a study of vaccination effects on CD4 cells after COVID-19. Looking at the study overall: Each person got two doses of an mRNA SARS-CoV-2 vaccine, BNT162b2 or mRNA-1273. The study's findings and limits: Long after vaccination, the clones induced by infection and by vaccine shrank markedly in size. The vaccine-induced clones of healthy vaccinees included only 1 of 255 that cross-reacted with common cold coronaviruses.

Under the ViraFEST assay, PBMC were stimulated with viral peptide pools so that antigen-specific CD4+ T cells expanded. Sequencing was performed afterwards. The culture ran for about 10 days, and then CD4+ T cells were isolated. All vaccine recipients tested negative for nucleocapsid antibodies and had never contracted SARS-CoV-2 infection. PBMC cultures contained 1.5 million to 2 million cells per well, 7.5 to 10 IU/ml IL-2 and 10 ug/ml peptides. Generated by immunoSEQ multiplex PCR, the TCRdb table keeps only in-frame clones and is missing some. This repertoire shows fewer than 30,000 clones, roughly 80% found once; its top ten account for 10%. The sequenced sample was CD4+ T cells from PBMCs cultured with HCoV-NL63 spike peptides, obtained before COVID-19 vaccination. This receptor was taken from a human donor who received a COVID-19 vaccine.

CDR3 nucleotides: TGTGCCAGTAGTCGGCTAGGCTACAATGAGCAGTTCTTC. Residues: CASSRLGYNEQFF. The chain combines TRBV19 with TRBJ2-1; the D is unclear. This CDR3 is 13 amino acids long. The V gene's germline CDR1 is LNHDA and CDR2 SQIVND (reference sequence). V was pared by 5 bases and J by 3 bases, with 8 bases between.